The following is a T cell receptor (beta chain) sequence with its context. Its recognized antigen is unknown. No quality values exist for individual bases; no much larger clone is one base distant. The study was a case-control design nested within a healthcare worker cohort in London, UK, with weekly nasopharyngeal swab PCR tests and blood sampling. Healthcare workers were recruited during the week of the UK lockdown, between 23 and 31 March 2020, and followed weekly for up to roughly 15 weeks. Libraries were prepared through 5' RACE. The listed sequencing device is NextSeq 500. In the TCR library protocol, unique molecular identifiers were attached to individual cDNA molecules to correct for PCR bias and sequencing error. Both TCR alpha and beta chains were sequenced, and tight co-correlation was observed between alpha and beta sequence abundances in each sample. The original pipeline was this. Decombinator V4 was used to annotate the V gene, J gene and CDR3 of the TCR sequences. Expanded TCRs were defined as changing significantly between any two time points under a Poisson model with p below 0.0001. TCR abundances were normalised to the total number of TCRs sequenced per sample and were expressed as counts per million. MAIT TCRs were defined by TRAV1-2 paired with TRAJ12, TRAJ20 or TRAJ33, and iNKT TCRs by TRAV10 paired with TRAJ18. A search of VDJdb, accessed on 1 November 2021, was run for TCRs annotated to CMV, EBV and SARS-CoV-2, with TCRs annotated for multiple antigens excluded. The raw public reads went through TCRdb reprocessing: fastp at Q25, MiXCR clone calling, in-frame beta chains kept. Entries that share a CDR3 protein sequence are merged under the most common genes and DNA. The V and J calls come from TCRdb's annotation, not from the publication. This sample holds approximately 85,000 distinct CDR3 sequences; roughly an eighth were observed only once. More than 6.5% of the sample belongs to the ten largest clones.

The data belong to a study of early T cells in non-severe SARS-CoV-2 infection (dated by TCRdb to about 2021). The study in broad terms: TCR sequencing used bulk RNA from unsorted whole blood, so alpha and beta chains could not be paired. The research as a whole found: VDJdb matching was skewed toward anti-spike CD8 responses and likely underestimated virus-specific expansions by missing private and CD4 specificities.

The CDR3 numbers 15 residues from cysteine through phenylalanine. The sequence is cut down to CDR3 DNA, 45 bases in frame from base 1. After removal of 2 bases from V and 3 bases from J, the junction retains 6 bases not matched to a gene. Per the germline V gene, ENHRY is the CDR1 and SYGVKD is the CDR2. Input material: whole blood. The rearranged chain carries TRBV10-3 and TRBJ2-7, with 8 bases in between that match TRBD1. The TCR sequence derives from an adult who was a healthcare worker with PCR-confirmed SARS-CoV-2 infection or an uninfected control (not recorded which). The CDR3 is CAISERGQADYEQYF. The DNA sequence follows: TGTGCCATCAGTGAGAGGGGACAGGCGGACTACGAGCAGTACTTC.